Below, 32 T cell receptor beta chains from the same sample are listed, as sequenced in a study of human T cells and chemical hapten exposure. From the RACE reads, TCRdb called clonotypes with MiXCR, one entry per CDR3 protein. Counted here are 95,000 to 150,000 distinct CDR3 sequences, about 11% occurring once; the ten biggest clones make up approximately 2.5%. The time point denotes: patch test 3, about 24 weeks after DPC sensitization. Sample treatment: therapeutic diphenylcyclopropenone sensitization with weekly scalp DPC. The specimen was whole blood, collected in connection with sensitization to the hapten diphenylcyclopropenone (DPC). The receptors derive from a woman aged 45-60 years with alopecia areata. Some clones in this sample may be carry-over from other donors' samples.

This clonotype was recorded a few times. The chain combines TRBV20-1 with TRBJ2-3, with D possibly called TRBD1 or TRBD2 (7 bases each). From germline, CDR1 is DFQATT and CDR2 SNEGSKA (reference sequence). The CDR3 has 15 residues. The V and J ends lost 5 bases and 2 bases respectively, with 17 bases between them. As DNA, the CDR3 is TGCAGTGCTCAGGGGGGAAGCGGGAACACAGATACGCAGTATTTT. This encodes CSAQGGSGNTDTQYF.

This clonotype was counted a few times. The chain links TRBV5-5 to TRBJ2-7; D is ambiguous. Germline values: CDR1 SGHKS, CDR2 YYEKEE (reference sequence). The CDR3 is made up of 13 amino acids. V lost 0 bases and J 3 bases, leaving 7 bases between the germline ends. DNA for the CDR3: TGTGCCAGCAGCTTGGTCAGGAACTACGAGCAGTACTTC. It translates to CASSLVRNYEQYF. The complete variable domain, with remaining parts taken from reference TRBV5-5 and TRBJ2-7, reads DAGVTQSPTHLIKTRGQQVTLRCSPISGHKSVSWYQQVLGQGPQFIFQYYEKEERGRGNFPDRFSARQFPNYSSELNVNALLLGDSALYLCASSLVRNYEQYFGPGTRLTVT.

The chain couples TRBV20-1 to TRBJ1-4; D is unclear. The CDR3 loop spans 14 amino acids. V shed 0 bases and J shed 7 bases, with 12 bases lying between them. Germline-derived CDR1 and CDR2 are DFQATT and SNEGSKA (reference sequence). Here the CDR3 DNA reads TGCAGTGCTAGAGATCTGGCATGGGGTGAAAAACTGTTTTTT. Residues: CSARDLAWGEKLFF.

The J gene is TRBJ2-5, the V gene TRBV5-4, with 10 bases lining up with TRBD2. CDR3 length: 16 residues. CDR1 is SGHNT, CDR2 YYREEE, per germline (reference sequence). V was clipped by 1 base and J by 5 bases; unmatched bases: 8. CDR3 sequence (DNA): TGTGCCAGCAGCTTGATGGTAGCGGGGGGCCGTGAGACCCAGTACTTC. It is translated as CASSLMVAGGRETQYF.

With respect to this clonotype: An end of the junction differs from the germline gene, which may be a read error. The V call is TRBV28, the J call TRBJ2-3, with 9 nucleotides matching TRBD2. CDR1 and CDR2 from the germline V gene are MDHEN and SYDVKM. This CDR3 has 17 residues. The CDR3 region is CASSSLAGGANTDMQYF. CDR3 bases: TGTGCCAGCAGCAGCCTCGCGGGGGGGGCCAACACAGATATGCAGTATTTT.

The table lists this clonotype with a few counts. V and J are TRBV18 and TRBJ1-6, with TRBD1 matching 7 bases. Germline-derived CDR1 and CDR2 are KGHSH and LQKENI. The CDR3 extends over 13 amino acids. The V and J ends lost 3 bases and 10 bases, in that order; junction bases with no gene match: 3. CDR3 region: CASSPGQDSPLHF. CDR3 DNA: TGTGCCAGCTCACCTGGACAGGACTCACCCCTCCACTTT.

This clonotype showed up just a few times. The rearrangement joins TRBV7-9 to TRBJ2-7; D possibly uses TRBD1 or TRBD2 (6 bases each). Germline lookup yields CDR1 SEHNR and CDR2 FQNEAQ (reference sequence). V was clipped by 5 bases and J by 5 bases, with 16 bases between them. This CDR3 spans 14 amino acids. This CDR3 is CASSPKGEVHEQYF. The CDR3 region has the DNA TGTGCCAGCAGCCCAAAGGGGGAGGTACACGAGCAGTACTTC.

This clonotype was seen a few times. This rearrangement joins TRBV28 to TRBJ1-3; 9 bases line up with TRBD1. Trimming removed 3 bases from V and 1 base from J; junction bases left unmatched: 7. The CDR3 is 17 amino acids. In germline, CDR1 is MDHEN, CDR2 SYDVKM. The CDR3 nucleotides are TGTGCCAGCAGTTTTAGGGACAGGGCTGGTTCTGGAAACACCATATATTTT. It specifies CASSFRDRAGSGNTIYF.

This clonotype was recorded many times. This chain uses TRBV13 with TRBJ2-3, with a possible D match to TRBD2 (7 bases). CDR3 length: 14 residues. V lost 2 bases to trimming and J lost 5 bases, with 11 bases between them. The germline CDR1 and CDR2 sequences are PRHDT and FYEKMQ (reference sequence). DNA for the CDR3: TGTGCCAGCAGCTTATCAGGGGAGGGAGATACGCAGTATTTT. It specifies CASSLSGEGDTQYF.

This clonotype was observed at least ten times. Relative to the germline gene, one junction end is altered; a read error may explain this. CDR3 DNA sequence: TGTGCCAGCAGCTTAGAAAGCTACGAGCAGTACTTC. Translation: CASSLESYEQYF. The chain carries TRBV5-1 and TRBJ2-7; no clear D gene. The CDR3 spans 12 residues. Germline CDR1 and CDR2: SGHRS and YFSETQ.

In this sample, this clonotype turned up a few times. This rearrangement joins TRBV12-5 to TRBJ1-2; a possible D gene is TRBD1 (5 bases). CDR1 is LGHNT, CDR2 FRNRAP, per germline. Trimming removed 6 bases from V and 8 bases from J, with 19 bases in between. This CDR3 is 14 amino acids long. The CDR3 sequence is CASGPRVGEGGYTF. The CDR3 DNA reads as TGTGCTAGTGGCCCCCGGGTAGGGGAGGGCGGCTACACCTTC.

Many counts were recorded for this clonotype. The V call is TRBV29-1, the J call TRBJ2-3, with D unresolved. CDR1 SQVTM and CDR2 ANQGSEA come from the germline V gene. The CDR3 covers 11 residues. The CDR3 DNA sequence: TGCAGTTCCGACCCCGCAGATACGCAGTATTTT. It is translated as CSSDPADTQYF.

This clonotype was observed at least ten times. The V and J genes are TRBV6-5 and TRBJ1-2; D remains unclear. Trimming removed 6 bases from V and 8 bases from J, with 19 bases in between. The CDR3 consists of 14 residues. Germline V gene sequence: CDR1 MNHEY, CDR2 SVGAGI. The CDR3 region is CASSPGSLERGYTF. The CDR3 DNA sequence: TGTGCCAGCAGCCCAGGTAGCCTTGAACGGGGCTACACCTTC.

This clonotype was detected many times. The rearrangement joins TRBV7-2 to TRBJ2-4; 9 nucleotides line up with TRBD1. The CDR3 extends over 13 amino acids. CDR1 is SGHTA, CDR2 FQGNSA, per germline. Germline trimming cut 6 bases from V and 8 bases from J; bases unmatched to any gene: 5. CDR3 loop: CASRGTGRHIQYF. The CDR3 region has the DNA TGTGCCAGCAGGGGGACAGGGCGGCACATTCAGTACTTC. The full variable domain, completed using reference TRBV7-2 and TRBJ2-4, is GAGVSQSPSNKVTEKGKDVELRCDPISGHTALYWYRQSLGQGLEFLIYFQGNSAPDKSGLPSDRFSAERTGGSVSTLTIQRTQQEDSAVYLCASRGTGRHIQYFGAGTRLSVL.

This clonotype was recorded a few times. V is TRBV6-2 or TRBV6-3 and J is TRBJ2-5; D not resolved. The CDR3 consists of 14 residues. The ends were cut back, 4 bases at V and 4 bases at J, with 13 bases in the middle. Germline V gives CDR1 MNHEY, CDR2 SVGEGT. The CDR3 DNA reads as TGTGCCAGCAGTTTCCCGGGCCCGGCAGAGACCCAGTACTTC. Its protein is CASSFPGPAETQYF.

This clonotype was seen only a few times. V is TRBV15 and J is TRBJ1-3; D is uncertain. Per germline, CDR1 LNHNV and CDR2 YYDKDF (reference sequence). V was cut by 0 bases and J by 2 bases, with 23 bases left in between. The CDR3 covers 20 residues. CDR3 DNA: TGTGCCACCAGCAGAGATTTTGTGTCGTTGAGCCCTGCGGCTGGAAACACCATATATTTT. This gives the protein CATSRDFVSLSPAAGNTIYF.

This CDR3 is CASRFSEVSDTQYF. The CDR3, as DNA: TGTGCAAGTCGCTTTAGTGAAGTCTCAGATACGCAGTATTTT. The chain carries TRBV12-2 and TRBJ2-3. TRBV12-2 is a documented pseudogene. This CDR3 region has 14 residues.

A few counts support this clonotype. This chain connects TRBV2 to TRBJ2-5; unclear D gene. The V and J ends lost 5 bases and 1 base respectively, with 11 bases between them. Per germline, CDR1 SNHLY and CDR2 FYNNEI. The CDR3 spans 14 residues. Here the CDR3 reads CASSPTPLQETQYF. The CDR3 region has the DNA TGTGCCAGCAGTCCGACTCCACTCCAAGAGACCCAGTACTTC.

This clonotype was recorded many times. The chain has TRBV28 and TRBJ2-7; D remains unclear. This CDR3 has 15 amino acids. Germline CDR1 and CDR2: MDHEN and SYDVKM. Trimming left V 6 bases short and J 5 bases short, with 20 bases between. CDR3 in DNA: TGTGCCAGCAGCCCGGTCCGACGGACCCTCGACGAGCAGTACTTC. Its translation is CASSPVRRTLDEQYF.

In this sample, this clonotype turned up many times. The chain uses TRBV5-5 and TRBJ2-7, with TRBD1 matching over 8 bases. This CDR3 comprises 14 residues. CDR1 is SGHKS and CDR2 is YYEKEE in the germline V gene (reference sequence). Trimming removed 3 bases from V and 3 bases from J; junction bases left unmatched: 5. CDR3 DNA sequence: TGTGCCAGCAGCTCGACAGGGGCGAGCTACGAGCAGTACTTC. Translated, it gives CASSSTGASYEQYF.

This clonotype was seen many times. The chain joins TRBV9 to TRBJ2-3; 9 positions match TRBD2. Unmatched junction bases numbered 11, after V lost 4 bases and J lost 2 bases. The V gene's germline CDR1 is SGDLS and CDR2 YYNGEE. The CDR3 loop spans 17 amino acids. CDR3 sequence reads: CASSPIVGGGATDTQYF. The CDR3 nucleotides read TGTGCCAGCAGCCCAATAGTTGGCGGGGGGGCCACAGATACGCAGTATTTT.

This clonotype was picked up many times. The rearrangement uses TRBV5-1 and TRBJ1-2, with D perhaps matching TRBD1 (5 bases). Looked up from germline, CDR1 is SGHRS and CDR2 is YFSETQ. V lost 1 base and J 3 bases, leaving 13 bases between the germline ends. The CDR3 consists of 15 residues. The CDR3 region has the DNA TGCGCCAGCAGCTTGTATGGCAGGGAAGACTATGGCTACACCTTC. This encodes CASSLYGREDYGYTF.

J is TRBJ1-5 and V is TRBV30; D not certain. Germline loops: CDR1 GTSNPN, CDR2 SVGIG (reference sequence). Trimming took off 0 bases at V and 5 bases at J, with 11 bases between the two ends. The CDR3 has 14 amino acids. This chain's CDR3 is CAWSVGGSHQPQHF. The CDR3 coding sequence is TGTGCCTGGAGTGTTGGAGGTTCCCATCAGCCCCAGCATTTT.

This clonotype was counted only a few times. The CDR3 nucleotides are TGTGCCACTCCTCTTCCAGCCGGGTTCCCTGGAAACACCATATATTTT. Amino acids: CATPLPAGFPGNTIYF. The chain is built from TRBV21-1 and TRBJ1-3; no DNA check was done on the table's D call, TRBD1. TRBV21-1 is a documented pseudogene. This CDR3 spans 16 amino acids.

Here the CDR3 reads CSVGPRLNTEAFF. DNA for the CDR3: TGCAGCGTGGGGCCTAGACTGAACACTGAAGCTTTCTTT. This chain uses TRBV29-1 with TRBJ1-1; TRBD1 is a possible D gene (5 bases). Germline V gene sequence: CDR1 SQVTM, CDR2 ANQGSEA. V was pared by 6 bases and J by 0 bases, with 11 bases between. The CDR3 runs 13 residues.

V is TRBV27 and J is TRBJ2-7; 9 nucleotides agree with TRBD2. Germline lookup yields CDR1 MNHEY and CDR2 SMNVEV (reference sequence). The J segment lost 0 bases and the V segment lost 10 bases, leaving 7 bases of the junction unmatched. The CDR3 runs 14 residues. CDR3 coding DNA: TGTGCCACCAACAGCGGGGGGTTCTCCTACGAGCAGTACTTC. Protein: CATNSGGFSYEQYF.

In this sample, this clonotype turned up many times. This chain joins TRBV10-3 and TRBJ2-1, with D perhaps matching TRBD2 (6 bases). The CDR3 has 14 residues. Germline loops: CDR1 ENHRY, CDR2 SYGVKD. The V end lost 2 bases, the J end lost 6 bases, and 11 bases lay between the germline ends. The CDR3 nucleotides are TGTGCCATCAGTGAGCCTAGCGCTATCAATGAGCAGTTCTTC. It specifies CAISEPSAINEQFF.

The chain combines TRBV5-1 with TRBJ2-5, with 14 bases identical to TRBD2. CDR3 length equals 14 residues. CDR1 and CDR2 (germline): SGHRS, YFSETQ. Trimming cost V 4 bases and J 7 bases; bases outside gene matches: 3. For the CDR3, the DNA is TGCGCCAGCAGCGGGACTAGCGGGGGCCTGACCCAGTACTTC. Translating it yields CASSGTSGGLTQYF.

This clonotype was seen at least ten times. This chain connects TRBV29-1 to TRBJ2-3; the D gene could be TRBD1 or TRBD2 (6 bases each). V lost 3 bases to trimming and J lost 0 bases, with 10 bases between them. The CDR3 sequence is 14 residues long. Per germline, CDR1 SQVTM and CDR2 ANQGSEA. The CDR3 region is CSVEGGESTDTQYF. As DNA, the CDR3 is TGCAGCGTTGAGGGGGGCGAGAGCACAGATACGCAGTATTTT.

This clonotype was counted between two and nine times. This CDR3 is CASSQEFWATDTQYF. Here the CDR3 DNA reads TGCGCCAGCAGCCAAGAATTTTGGGCCACAGATACGCAGTATTTT. The chain carries TRBV4-1 and TRBJ2-3; D is undetermined. V lost 0 bases to trimming and J lost 2 bases, with 9 bases between them. CDR1 is MGHRA, CDR2 YSYEKL, per germline. The length of the CDR3 is 15 residues.

V gene TRBV7-9 combines with J gene TRBJ2-1; 12 positions match TRBD2. The CDR3 extends over 16 amino acids. Trimming at V came to 5 bases and at J to 8 bases, leaving 10 bases not matched to a gene. Germline assignment: CDR1 SEHNR and CDR2 FQNEAQ (reference sequence). The CDR3 loop reads CASSPRLAGVMDEQFF. In DNA, the CDR3 is TGTGCCAGCAGCCCAAGACTAGCGGGAGTAATGGATGAGCAGTTCTTC.

The table lists this clonotype with many counts. The gene calls are TRBV10-3 and TRBJ1-5; 9 positions match TRBD1. Trimming removed 4 bases from V and 4 bases from J; junction bases left unmatched: 5. There are 15 residues in the CDR3. CDR1 is ENHRY and CDR2 is SYGVKD in the germline V gene. Written as DNA, the CDR3 is TGTGCCATCAGTGGGACAGGGGAGGATAATCAGCCCCAGCATTTT. It is translated as CAISGTGEDNQPQHF.